Below, one T cell receptor (beta chain) is given with its context. Next came a second PCR, run for roughly 7 to 12 cycles, which used a sample-barcoded 5' primer along with a J-beta primer mix. Paired-end reads containing CDR3 totaled no fewer than 2.5 million for each sample. TCRdb reprocessed the 5' RACE reads with MiXCR, giving one entry per CDR3 protein. The sample contains approximately 810,000 distinct CDR3 sequences, roughly 26% of which appear only once. These data come from a study of blood T cells in healthy people across ages. The V end was cut by 3 bases, the J end by 1 base, with 16 bases between. CDR1 is DFQATT, CDR2 SNEGSKA, per germline (reference sequence). This CDR3 region has 15 residues.

This receptor was obtained from a woman of 80 years or more in good health. This chain uses TRBV20-1 with TRBJ2-7; tentative D call: TRBD1 (6 bases). What was sequenced was blood. The CDR3 loop reads CSARSYRALSYEQYF. Here the CDR3 DNA reads TGCAGTGCTAGGTCATACAGGGCTTTATCCTACGAGCAGTACTTC.